These 5 T cell receptor beta chains share one sample of origin, sequenced in a study of cytomegalovirus exposure and HLA in healthy donors. PCR was performed using 60 Vbeta and 13 Jbeta primers. Using immunoSEQ multiplex PCR, the repertoire was profiled, and TCRdb retains in-frame clones only, with some absent. The table includes 190,000 or so clones, 75% to 85% detected once. The sequenced sample consisted of PBMCs. The receptors derive from a boy younger than 18 in good health and CMV-seronegative.

This chain links TRBV6-5 with TRBJ2-5; 7 nucleotides line up with TRBD2. V shed 5 bases and J 2 bases; nucleotides not matched to a gene: 8. CDR1 and CDR2 (germline): MNHEY, SVGAGI. The CDR3 length is 15 residues. The CDR3 here is CASSRGARGQETQYF. CDR3 bases: TGTGCCAGCAGTCGCGGGGCGCGGGGGCAAGAGACCCAGTACTTC.

The V and J genes are TRBV7-2 and TRBJ2-2; unclear D gene. Trimming pared 1 base from V and 2 bases from J, leaving 8 bases between. The length of the CDR3 is 15 residues. Germline CDR1 SGHTA, CDR2 FQGNSA. The CDR3 reads CASSLVASNTGELFF. CDR3 coding DNA: TGTGCCAGCAGCTTAGTGGCCTCTAACACCGGGGAGCTGTTTTTT.

A remark on this clone: At one end, the junction sequence differs from germline, possibly due to a read error. The chain joins TRBV7-9 to TRBJ2-7, with 7 positions matching TRBD2. Germline V lookup: CDR1 SEHNR, CDR2 FQNEAQ (reference sequence). This CDR3 comprises 15 residues. This CDR3 reads CSSSPPAGANYEQYF. CDR3 DNA sequence: TGTTCCAGCAGCCCCCCCGCGGGAGCAAACTACGAGCAGTACTTC.

This rearrangement joins TRBV30 to TRBJ1-1; maybe TRBD1 (6 bases). V dropped 0 bases and J dropped 8 bases, with 19 bases sitting between them. Germline CDR1 reads GTSNPN; CDR2 reads SVGIG (reference sequence). The CDR3 length is 15 residues. CDR3 DNA sequence: TGTGCCTGGAGTGTATATTCAGGGGATACCTTAGAAGCTTTCTTT. Its translation: CAWSVYSGDTLEAFF.

This clone was seen once. The rearrangement joins TRBV5-1 to TRBJ2-1, with D perhaps matching TRBD2 (7 bases). The V end lost 1 base, the J end lost 6 bases, and 14 bases lay between the germline ends. Germline CDR1 SGHRS, CDR2 YFSETQ. The CDR3 length is 15 residues. CDR3 sequence: CASSLRGGPFNEQFF. DNA for the CDR3: TGCGCCAGCAGCTTGAGGGGGGGCCCATTCAATGAGCAGTTCTTC.